The 25 T cell receptor beta chains in this list originate from one sample, sequenced in a study of CD8 T cells in ankylosing spondylitis. TCRdb processed the 5' RACE reads anew with MiXCR; each CDR3 protein has one entry. The repertoire has approximately 140,000 distinct CDR3 sequences, 7% to 10% of them found once; the top ten carry 7.3%. The specimen was synovial fluid, either unsorted or a sorted T cell fraction (not recorded which). The receptors here all came from a male donor with ankylosing spondylitis.

To note about this clonotype: Possible read error: a much larger clone is one base away. The CDR3 loop reads CASSPFIVGEETQYF. The CDR3 DNA sequence: TGTGCCAGCAGTCCCTTTATAGTGGGAGAAGAGACCCAGTACTTC. The J gene is TRBJ2-5, the V gene TRBV12-3 or TRBV12-4, with D tentatively TRBD2 (5 bases). Deletions cut 5 bases from V and 3 bases from J, with 16 bases between. The CDR3 consists of 15 residues.

This clonotype was observed a few times. The chain joins TRBV7-2 to TRBJ2-7; 7 nucleotides align to TRBD1. Germline V CDR1 and CDR2: SGHTA, FQGNSA. The CDR3 is 14 amino acids. V lost 4 bases to trimming and J lost 3 bases; unmatched junction nucleotides: 6. The CDR3 protein is CASSSRTGLYEQYF. CDR3 DNA: TGTGCCAGCAGCTCACGGACAGGCCTCTACGAGCAGTACTTC.

The genes are TRBV20-1 and TRBJ2-5; D is unresolved. The V end lost 1 base, the J end lost 4 bases, and 10 bases lay between the germline ends. Germline CDR1 reads DFQATT; CDR2 reads SNEGSKA (reference sequence). The CDR3 covers 13 residues. The CDR3 DNA follows: TGCAGTGCTAGAGTCCCTCCCTCAGAGACCCAGTACTTC. Amino acids: CSARVPPSETQYF.

This chain connects TRBV5-1 to TRBJ2-2, with D possibly TRBD2 on 5 matching bases. The CDR3 has 14 residues. Germline-derived CDR1 and CDR2 are SGHRS and YFSETQ. Trimming removed 4 bases at V and 5 bases at J, with 12 bases between. The DNA for the CDR3 is TGCGCCAGCAGCAGAGGACCGGGAACCGGGGAGCTGTTTTTT. Its translation: CASSRGPGTGELFF.

This clonotype was seen ten or more times. V and J are TRBV5-1 and TRBJ1-6; D may be TRBD1 (6 bases). Trimming took 4 bases from V and 9 from J, leaving 14 bases between them. From germline, CDR1 is SGHRS and CDR2 YFSETQ. This CDR3 has 14 amino acids. CDR3 amino acids: CASSEGGLGSPLHF. Written as DNA, the CDR3 is TGCGCCAGCAGCGAGGGGGGACTTGGTTCACCCCTCCACTTT.

This clonotype appeared many times. The chain combines TRBV5-1 with TRBJ2-5; 12 nucleotides align to TRBD2. The trim removed 4 bases at V and 4 bases at J, leaving 8 bases unmatched. The CDR3 loop spans 16 amino acids. CDR1 SGHRS and CDR2 YFSETQ come from the germline V gene. CDR3 loop: CASSPSGRAGIETQYF. For the CDR3, the DNA is TGCGCCAGCAGCCCTAGCGGGAGGGCCGGGATAGAGACCCAGTACTTC.

This clonotype has at least ten counts. The chain links TRBV18 to TRBJ2-2; D might be TRBD1 (6 bases). Per germline, CDR1 KGHSH and CDR2 LQKENI. The CDR3 loop spans 16 amino acids. V lost 6 bases, J lost 5 bases, and 19 bases lay in between. The DNA of the CDR3 is TGTGCCAGCTCTCCAGGGGTCGCCCCGCGAACCGGGGAGCTGTTTTTT. The encoded protein is CASSPGVAPRTGELFF.

In its sample, this clonotype was seen many times. The chain has TRBV10-3 and TRBJ2-7, with a weak D call TRBD1 (6 bases). Per the germline V gene, CDR1 is ENHRY and CDR2 is SYGVKD. This CDR3 has 12 amino acids. V lost 10 bases and J 0 bases, leaving 10 bases between the germline ends. CDR3: CATEDSSYEQYF. The DNA of the CDR3 is TGTGCCACCGAGGACAGCTCCTACGAGCAGTACTTC.

The gene calls are TRBV7-9 and TRBJ1-1; possibly TRBD1 for D (5 bases). The length of the CDR3 is 13 residues. The V and J ends lost 5 bases and 0 bases respectively, with 7 bases between them. Germline V gene lookup returns CDR1 SEHNR and CDR2 FQNEAQ (reference sequence). The CDR3: CASSLQVNTEAFF. In DNA, the CDR3 is TGTGCCAGCAGCCTACAGGTGAACACTGAAGCTTTCTTT.

This clonotype was counted many times. The V and J genes are TRBV6-5 and TRBJ1-1; 11 bases agree with TRBD1. Trimming removed 4 bases from V and 4 bases from J; junction bases left unmatched: 5. The CDR3 runs 15 residues. CDR1 MNHEY and CDR2 SVGAGI come from the germline V gene. In nucleotides, the CDR3 is TGTGCCAGCAGTTCCTCCGGGACAGGGGGCACTGAAGCTTTCTTT. It is translated as CASSSSGTGGTEAFF.

This clonotype was observed a few times. This chain links TRBV6-1 with TRBJ2-2, with a possible D match to TRBD2 (5 bases). CDR3 size: 14 residues. CDR1 MNHNS and CDR2 SASEGT come from the germline V gene. The germline V and J ends were trimmed by 5 bases and 7 bases, with 14 bases remaining between them. The CDR3 sequence: CASSRSRTDGELFF. CDR3 sequence (DNA): TGTGCCAGCAGTCGAAGCCGGACTGACGGGGAGCTGTTTTTT.

This clonotype appeared a few times. The chain combines TRBV20-1 with TRBJ1-4; TRBD1 agrees at 7 bases. The CDR3 has 14 residues. Germline assignment: CDR1 DFQATT and CDR2 SNEGSKA (reference sequence). The V gene end was trimmed by 5 bases and the J gene end by 2 bases; junction bases not matched to a gene: 5. CDR3 coding DNA: TGCAGTGCTCCGAGACAGGGCACTAATGAAAAACTGTTTTTT. Encoded protein: CSAPRQGTNEKLFF.

This clonotype was found many times. This chain connects TRBV5-1 to TRBJ2-2; D is uncertain. V lost 2 bases and J 4 bases, leaving 9 bases between the germline ends. The CDR3 totals 14 residues. Germline V gene lookup returns CDR1 SGHRS and CDR2 YFSETQ. In nucleotides, the CDR3 is TGCGCCAGCAGCTTCTGGGATGGCACCGGGGAGCTGTTTTTT. Translation: CASSFWDGTGELFF.

This clonotype was detected a few times. This chain connects TRBV4-1 to TRBJ2-6; D is unresolved. The germline V and J ends were trimmed by 0 bases and 1 base, with 13 bases remaining between them. The CDR3 totals 18 residues. The germline CDR1 and CDR2 sequences are MGHRA and YSYEKL. CDR3 in DNA: TGCGCCAGCAGCCAAGAAGGAGTCCGACCTTCTGGGGCCAACGTCCTGACTTTC. Residues: CASSQEGVRPSGANVLTF.

This clonotype was detected ten times or more. As DNA, the CDR3 is TGTGCCAGCAGTTACTTGTCTGGGGCTGGGCAGCCCCAGCATTTT. Protein: CASSYLSGAGQPQHF. J is TRBJ1-5 and V is TRBV6-2 or TRBV6-3; tentative D call: TRBD1 (5 bases). This CDR3 has 15 residues. The germline V gene has CDR1 MNHEY and CDR2 SVGEGT. Deletions cut 1 base from V and 7 bases from J, with 14 bases between.

The CDR3: CSVNRDGYTF. DNA for the CDR3: TGCAGCGTGAACCGGGATGGCTACACCTTC. The J gene is TRBJ1-2, the V gene TRBV29-1; D unclear. The CDR3 totals 10 residues. Germline V gives CDR1 SQVTM, CDR2 ANQGSEA. Trimming removed 6 bases from V and 6 bases from J, with 8 bases in between. The entire variable domain, with the rest obtained from reference TRBV29-1 and TRBJ1-2, is as follows: SAVISQKPSRDICQRGTSLTIQCQVDSQVTMMFWYRQQPGQSLTLIATANQGSEATYESGFVIDKFPISRPNLTFSTLTVSNMSPEDSSIYLCSVNRDGYTFGSGTRLTVV.

In its sample, this clonotype was seen many times. The rearrangement links TRBV24-1 to TRBJ2-1; D unresolved. Germline CDR1 is KGHDR and CDR2 is SFDVKD. V lost 5 bases to trimming and J lost 10 bases, with 20 bases between them. The CDR3 consists of 15 residues. CDR3 bases: TGTGCCACCAGTGGTTGGTCGGATGAGATAAGCGAGCAGTTCTTC. As protein: CATSGWSDEISEQFF.

This clonotype was detected many times. This sequence joins TRBV14 and TRBJ2-2; D call uncertain. Between the trimmed V and J ends, which lost 2 bases and 5 bases, there was a span of 6 bases. CDR3 length: 13 amino acids. Germline V gene lookup returns CDR1 SGHDN and CDR2 FVKESK. CDR3 in DNA: TGTGCCAGCAGCCAACAAGGGACCGGGGAGCTGTTTTTT. Translating it yields CASSQQGTGELFF.

This rearrangement joins TRBV6-5 to TRBJ2-1, with D perhaps TRBD2 (6 bases). V lost 0 bases to trimming and J lost 0 bases, with 9 bases between them. The CDR3 is made up of 16 amino acids. Germline assignment: CDR1 MNHEY and CDR2 SVGAGI. CDR3 loop: CASSYSGGTSYNEQFF. The DNA of the CDR3 is TGTGCCAGCAGTTACTCGGGGGGTACCTCCTACAATGAGCAGTTCTTC.

This clonotype was seen ten or more times. V usage is TRBV9 and J usage is TRBJ2-2, with 12 bases lining up with TRBD2. The CDR3 has 15 residues. CDR1 and CDR2 (germline): SGDLS, YYNGEE. Trimming at V came to 6 bases and at J to 7 bases, leaving 7 bases not matched to a gene. CDR3 protein: CASNLAGGPNGELFF. CDR3 nucleotides: TGTGCCAGCAACCTAGCGGGAGGGCCTAACGGGGAGCTGTTTTTT.

The chain employs TRBV10-3 and TRBJ1-5; TRBD1 might be the D (6 bases). Germline loops: CDR1 ENHRY, CDR2 SYGVKD. V was pared by 0 bases and J by 4 bases, with 13 bases between. The CDR3 runs 16 residues. CDR3 amino acids: CAISESTAGANQPQHF. Here the CDR3 DNA reads TGTGCCATCAGTGAGTCGACGGCAGGGGCTAATCAGCCCCAGCATTTT.

This clonotype has only one observation. A much larger clone lies a single base off, so this may be a read error. The V gene is TRBV4-3, the J gene TRBJ2-1; no firm D call. This CDR3 spans 16 amino acids. V lost 0 bases and J 9 bases, leaving 18 bases between the germline ends. The germline CDR1 and CDR2 sequences are LGHNA and YSLEER. CDR3 bases: TGCGCCAGCAGCCAAGATCCCACCCGGACGAGAAGTGAGCAGTTCTTC. It codes for CASSQDPTRTRSEQFF.

This clonotype has only a few counts. The V and J genes are TRBV5-1 and TRBJ2-1, with D perhaps TRBD1 or TRBD2 (6 bases each). The CDR3 sequence is 14 residues long. CDR1 SGHRS and CDR2 YFSETQ come from the germline V gene. V gave up 0 bases and J gave up 12 bases, with 16 bases separating them. The CDR3 DNA is TGCGCCAGCAGCTTGGACCCGGGGGCATGGTGGCAGTTCTTC. This gives the protein CASSLDPGAWWQFF.

This clonotype was observed many times. The chain is built from TRBV28 and TRBJ2-5, with 8 positions matching TRBD2. The germline V gene encodes CDR1 MDHEN and CDR2 SYDVKM. The CDR3 loop spans 16 amino acids. Losses at the gene ends were 3 bases for V and 4 bases for J; bases not matched to a gene: 10. The CDR3 nucleotides read TGTGCCAGCAGTTTGGGCGCGCTAGCGGGCTCAGAGACCCAGTACTTC. This codes for CASSLGALAGSETQYF.

This clonotype was observed a few times. The chain couples TRBV27 to TRBJ2-7; 7 nucleotides agree with TRBD2. V gave up 2 bases and J gave up 6 bases; unmatched junction bases: 4. CDR3 size: 13 residues. In germline, CDR1 is MNHEY, CDR2 SMNVEV (reference sequence). CDR3 nucleotide sequence: TGTGCCAGCAGTTTAGGGAGGGGACTCGAGCAGTACTTC. It encodes CASSLGRGLEQYF.